Given below is one T cell receptor (beta chain) in context. Its matching antigen is unknown. TCRdb re-called the RACE reads with MiXCR, one entry per CDR3 protein. The table shows more than 150,000 distinct CDR3 sequences, with 24% occurring only once. Time point in this sample: patch test 3, about 24 weeks after DPC sensitization. Treatment in this sample: therapeutic diphenylcyclopropenone sensitization with weekly scalp DPC. The data were taken from a study of human T cells and chemical hapten exposure. Points from the study as a whole: Donor immune responses may differ from healthy people's, since all donors had alopecia. Controls had significantly fewer large CDR3 similarity clusters than were formed by expanded TCRs.

Deletions cut 4 bases from V and 3 bases from J, with 7 bases between. CDR1 and CDR2 (germline): MDHEN, SYDVKM. The CDR3 totals 13 residues. This sequence originates from a woman in her thirties or forties with alopecia areata. Some clones in this sample may be carry-over from other donors' samples. Here the sequenced sample was whole blood, taken in connection with sensitization to the hapten diphenylcyclopropenone (DPC). The rearrangement uses TRBV28 and TRBJ2-1; no clear D. The DNA of the CDR3 is TGTGCCAGCAGTTCCAACGACTACAATGAGCAGTTCTTC. Amino acid sequence: CASSSNDYNEQFF.